This TCR beta chain comes out of a study of tumor and adjacent non-tumor tissue in lung cancer. Study in general: Aged about 31 to 85 years, patients included 10 men and roughly five women with stage I to III disease.

RNA was extracted from bulk tissue without any cell sorting. TCRbeta libraries were built with three rounds of nested PCR, modified from ARM-PCR. MiXCR was run by TCRdb on the multiplex PCR reads, yielding one entry per CDR3 protein. The sample records around 140,000 distinct CDR3 sequences, around 66% being singletons. Trimming cost V 1 base and J 9 bases, with 12 bases left between them. The length of the CDR3 is 12 residues. Germline V CDR1 and CDR2: DFQATT, SNEGSKA (reference sequence). Comment on this clonotype: The antigen remains unidentified. Given a much more abundant clone one base away, this may be a read error.

Broader study findings: TCR diversity was significantly greater in tumor than normal lung tissue. Normal lung showed higher cumulative top 100 clone frequency than tumor.

The receptor comes from a man in his 60s with small cell lung cancer. The sample consisted of lung tumor tissue. The chain recombines TRBV20-1 with TRBJ1-1; no reliable D call. The CDR3 sequence is CSARAGQAQAFF. The DNA of the CDR3 is TGCAGTGCTAGAGCGGGCCAGGCTCAAGCTTTCTTT.